This passage covers 22 T cell receptor beta chains from one sample sequenced in a study of cytomegalovirus exposure and HLA in healthy donors. Measured with immunoSEQ multiplex PCR; TCRdb has only the in-frame clones, and not every one. Of about 140,000 clones in the sample, roughly nine tenths were seen once. The sequenced material came from PBMCs. These receptors originate from a man aged 18 to 29 in good health and CMV-seronegative.

Regarding this clone: At the DNA level, this CDR3 is encoded by other sequences in the same sample as well. This sequence joins TRBV29-1 and TRBJ1-2; perhaps TRBD1 as D (5 bases). The V gene's germline CDR1 is SQVTM and CDR2 ANQGSEA. CDR3 length equals 13 residues. Trimming took off 5 bases at V and 4 bases at J, with 14 bases between the two ends. The DNA for the CDR3 is TGCAGCGTTACCCGACAGTCCTTCTATGGCTACACCTTC. Translation gives CSVTRQSFYGYTF. Full variable domain (outside the CDR3, taken from reference TRBV29-1 and TRBJ1-2): SAVISQKPSRDICQRGTSLTIQCQVDSQVTMMFWYRQQPGQSLTLIATANQGSEATYESGFVIDKFPISRPNLTFSTLTVSNMSPEDSSIYLCSVTRQSFYGYTFGSGTRLTVV.

The chain couples TRBV4-2 to TRBJ1-5; TRBD1 matches at 8 bases. After removal of 1 base from V and 1 base from J, the junction contained 6 bases not matched to a gene. The V gene's germline CDR1 is LGHNA and CDR2 YNFKEQ. The CDR3 covers 17 residues. The CDR3 DNA is TGTGCCAGCAGCCAAGCAGGGGGCCCGGGGAGCAATCAGCCCCAGCATTTT. Amino acid sequence: CASSQAGGPGSNQPQHF.

This chain uses TRBV5-1 with TRBJ2-5, with 8 positions matching TRBD2. Losses at the gene ends were 1 base for V and 2 bases for J; bases not matched to a gene: 4. The germline CDR1 and CDR2 sequences are SGHRS and YFSETQ. CDR3 size: 15 residues. The CDR3 spells CASSLIPGGQETQYF. The CDR3 DNA follows: TGCGCCAGCAGCTTGATCCCGGGAGGGCAAGAGACCCAGTACTTC. Combining the CDR3 with reference TRBV5-1 and TRBJ2-5 gives the whole variable domain KAGVTQTPRYLIKTRGQQVTLSCSPISGHRSVSWYQQTPGQGLQFLFEYFSETQRNKGNFPGRFSGRQFSNSRSEMNVSTLELGDSALYLCASSLIPGGQETQYFGPGTRLLVL.

This chain joins TRBV5-6 and TRBJ1-2; D uncertain. The V end lost 3 bases, the J end lost 8 bases, and 11 bases lay between the germline ends. This CDR3 has 12 amino acids. The germline CDR1 and CDR2 sequences are SGHDT and YYEEEE. CDR3 nucleotide sequence: TGTGCCAGCAGCTCCCTGGTACAGGGCTACACCTTC. Its protein product is CASSSLVQGYTF.

J is TRBJ1-6 and V is TRBV5-5; TRBD1 aligns across 11 bases. V shed 2 bases and J 6 bases; nucleotides not matched to a gene: 4. The CDR3 loop spans 16 amino acids. Germline-derived CDR1 and CDR2 are SGHKS and YYEKEE (reference sequence). CDR3 region: CASSLGQGASNSPLHF. CDR3 in DNA: TGTGCCAGCAGCTTAGGACAGGGGGCAAGTAATTCACCCCTCCACTTT.

This clone was counted only a few times. The chain recombines TRBV7-9 with TRBJ2-6; D might be TRBD2 (5 bases). CDR1 SEHNR and CDR2 FQNEAQ come from the germline V gene (reference sequence). CDR3 size: 15 residues. The V end lost 3 bases, the J end lost 2 bases, and 8 bases lay between the germline ends. CDR3 amino acids: CASSFTGAGANVLTF. CDR3 coding DNA: TGTGCCAGCAGCTTTACCGGGGCTGGGGCCAACGTCCTGACTTTC.

The chain couples TRBV5-1 to TRBJ2-3, with 7 bases lining up with TRBD2. The ends lost 2 bases at V and 0 bases at J; junction bases unmatched: 9. This CDR3 is 17 amino acids long. CDR1 is SGHRS and CDR2 is YFSETQ in the germline V gene. CDR3 sequence: CASSLRFSGTSTDTQYF. Written as DNA, the CDR3 is TGCGCCAGCAGCTTACGGTTCAGCGGGACCAGCACAGATACGCAGTATTTT.

The chain has TRBV27 and TRBJ2-5; 9 bases are shared with TRBD2. The germline CDR1 and CDR2 sequences are MNHEY and SMNVEV (reference sequence). V lost 3 bases to trimming and J lost 5 bases; unmatched junction nucleotides: 7. The CDR3 covers 15 residues. This CDR3 is CASSLGLANVETQYF. CDR3 DNA sequence: TGTGCCAGCAGTTTGGGACTAGCTAACGTGGAGACCCAGTACTTC.

The chain employs TRBV6-1 and TRBJ1-1, with D tentatively TRBD1 (5 bases). In germline, CDR1 is MNHNS, CDR2 SASEGT. This CDR3 is 14 amino acids long. V lost 4 bases and J lost 11, with 20 bases in between. This CDR3 is CASSGGGNAVRAFF. CDR3 DNA sequence: TGTGCCAGCAGTGGGGGGGGGAACGCGGTCAGGGCTTTCTTT.

The genes are TRBV5-5 and TRBJ2-5; 11 bases match TRBD2. CDR3 length: 16 amino acids. V trimming: 0 bases; J trimming: 6 bases; junction bases outside the gene matches: 7. CDR1 is SGHKS and CDR2 is YYEKEE in the germline V gene (reference sequence). In nucleotides, the CDR3 is TGTGCCAGCAGCTTGGCGCTAGCGGGAGGCTCAAAGACCCAGTACTTC. Residues: CASSLALAGGSKTQYF. The whole variable domain, filled in from reference TRBV5-5 and TRBJ2-5, reads DAGVTQSPTHLIKTRGQQVTLRCSPISGHKSVSWYQQVLGQGPQFIFQYYEKEERGRGNFPDRFSARQFPNYSSELNVNALLLGDSALYLCASSLALAGGSKTQYFGPGTRLLVL.

The CDR3 region has the DNA TGTGCCAGCAGCCGACAGGGAAACACCGGGGAGCTGTTTTTT. Its translation: CASSRQGNTGELFF. The chain carries TRBV14 and TRBJ2-2; 7 bases line up with TRBD1. CDR1 is SGHDN and CDR2 is FVKESK in the germline V gene. V shed 4 bases and J 2 bases; nucleotides not matched to a gene: 1. CDR3 size: 14 residues.

V and J are TRBV5-4 and TRBJ1-6; D is unclear. Germline CDR1 is SGHNT and CDR2 is YYREEE (reference sequence). The CDR3 sequence is 15 residues long. V shed 4 bases and J shed 8 bases, with 16 bases lying between them. CDR3 sequence (DNA): TGTGCCAGCAGCCCGAACCCCAAATCAGATTCACCCCTCCACTTT. The encoded protein is CASSPNPKSDSPLHF.

V and J are TRBV25-1 and TRBJ2-1; TRBD1 matches at 8 bases. V gave up 3 bases and J gave up 7 bases; unmatched junction bases: 8. The CDR3 has 15 amino acids. Germline V gives CDR1 MGHDK, CDR2 SYGVNS. The CDR3 loop is CASSEPQGARNEQFF. As DNA, the CDR3 is TGTGCCAGCAGTGAGCCCCAGGGGGCGCGTAATGAGCAGTTCTTC.

Comment on this clone: One junction end disagrees with the germline gene, perhaps due to a read error. The chain carries TRBV11-2 and TRBJ2-6; possibly TRBD2 for D (6 bases). Looked up from germline, CDR1 is SGHAT and CDR2 is FQNNGV. CDR3 size: 14 residues. The CDR3 sequence is CASSPLWGDNVLTF. The CDR3, as DNA: TGTGCCAGCAGCCCCCTGTGGGGGGACAACGTCCTGACTTTC.

The rearrangement uses TRBV5-1 and TRBJ2-7; 11 nucleotides agree with TRBD2. Germline assignment: CDR1 SGHRS and CDR2 YFSETQ. The CDR3 extends over 19 amino acids. V trimming: 0 bases; J trimming: 2 bases; junction bases outside the gene matches: 13. The CDR3 sequence is CASSLEGGASGRFPYEQYF. The CDR3 DNA is TGCGCCAGCAGCTTGGAAGGGGGGGCTAGCGGGAGGTTTCCCTACGAGCAGTACTTC. The variable domain in full, completed from reference TRBV5-1 and TRBJ2-7, reads KAGVTQTPRYLIKTRGQQVTLSCSPISGHRSVSWYQQTPGQGLQFLFEYFSETQRNKGNFPGRFSGRQFSNSRSEMNVSTLELGDSALYLCASSLEGGASGRFPYEQYFGPGTRLTVT.

The V and J genes are TRBV27 and TRBJ1-2, with D perhaps TRBD1 (6 bases). The V end lost 7 bases, the J end lost 4 bases, and 16 bases lay between the germline ends. The CDR3 is made up of 14 amino acids. Germline assignment: CDR1 MNHEY and CDR2 SMNVEV (reference sequence). The CDR3 loop reads CASKYPGQAYGYTF. As DNA, the CDR3 is TGTGCCAGCAAATACCCGGGACAAGCCTATGGCTACACCTTC.

The V call is TRBV5-8, the J call TRBJ2-3; 12 bases are a match to TRBD2. CDR1 is SGHTS and CDR2 is YDEGEE in the germline V gene. CDR3 length equals 14 residues. Trimming removed 8 bases from V and 2 bases from J; junction bases left unmatched: 3. The CDR3 sequence is CASSSGRATDTQYF. The CDR3, as DNA: TGTGCCAGTTCTAGCGGGAGGGCCACAGATACGCAGTATTTT.

This rearrangement joins TRBV5-1 to TRBJ2-3, with 10 bases aligning to TRBD2. Germline values: CDR1 SGHRS, CDR2 YFSETQ. The CDR3 consists of 16 residues. V dropped 2 bases and J dropped 2; count of bases not matched to a gene: 5. The CDR3 coding sequence is TGCGCCAGCAGCTTAGGGACTAGCGCCCTCACAGATACGCAGTATTTT. Amino acid sequence: CASSLGTSALTDTQYF. Together with reference TRBV5-1 and TRBJ2-3, the CDR3 gives the full variable domain: KAGVTQTPRYLIKTRGQQVTLSCSPISGHRSVSWYQQTPGQGLQFLFEYFSETQRNKGNFPGRFSGRQFSNSRSEMNVSTLELGDSALYLCASSLGTSALTDTQYFGPGTRLTVL.

V gene TRBV6-1 combines with J gene TRBJ2-5, with 12 nucleotides matching TRBD2. Trimming removed 5 bases from V and 5 bases from J; junction bases left unmatched: 6. Looked up from germline, CDR1 is MNHNS and CDR2 is SASEGT. The CDR3 consists of 15 residues. The CDR3 is CASSSLAGGLETQYF. CDR3 DNA: TGTGCCAGCAGTTCCCTAGCGGGGGGGCTTGAGACCCAGTACTTC.

J is TRBJ2-7 and V is TRBV25-1; 7 bases line up with TRBD1. The CDR3 consists of 17 residues. With V trimmed by 2 bases and J by 3 bases, 13 bases remained unmatched. Germline V gene sequence: CDR1 MGHDK, CDR2 SYGVNS. In nucleotides, the CDR3 is TGTGCCAGCAGTGAAAGGGGGCAGGGGGTGTTAAACTACGAGCAGTACTTC. It yields the protein CASSERGQGVLNYEQYF.

The J gene is TRBJ2-7, the V gene TRBV7-9; 7 nucleotides line up with TRBD1. V lost 5 bases to trimming and J lost 6 bases; unmatched junction nucleotides: 10. Germline assignment: CDR1 SEHNR and CDR2 FQNEAQ (reference sequence). There are 14 residues in the CDR3. The CDR3 here is CASSLDRELLEQYF. Written as DNA, the CDR3 is TGTGCCAGCAGCCTAGACAGGGAGCTCCTCGAGCAGTACTTC.

This rearrangement joins TRBV28 to TRBJ1-1; no reliable D call. Germline CDR1 is MDHEN and CDR2 is SYDVKM. V gave up 3 bases and J gave up 1 base, with 21 bases separating them. The CDR3 is made up of 18 amino acids. The CDR3 coding sequence is TGTGCCAGCAGTTTCGCGGGCCGAAGGGAATCCCCGAACACTGAAGCTTTCTTT. It encodes CASSFAGRRESPNTEAFF.